This TCR beta chain was profiled in a study of vaccination and CD4 T cells after COVID-19. As regards this clonotype: Its antigen is unknown.

Treatment of the sample: roughly 10-day PBMC culture with coronavirus spike peptide pools or control peptides (ViraFEST assay). In the ViraFEST assay, peptide-pool expansion preceded TCR sequencing of expanded clonotypes. The Oncomine TCR Beta short-read assay sequenced DNA from cultured CD4+ T cells. TCRdb analysed the PCR reads with MiXCR anew, one entry per CDR3 protein. The data show about 23,000 distinct CDR3 sequences, 44% seen once. The CDR3 has 16 amino acids. Germline values: CDR1 SGHTA, CDR2 FQGNSA. Trimming took 3 bases from V and 4 from J, leaving 18 bases between them. Study-wide results and limits: SARS-CoV-2-reactive clonotypes rose nonsignificantly, with the median going from roughly 19 to 38.

The chain couples TRBV7-2 to TRBJ2-5; D is possibly TRBD1 or TRBD2 (6 bases each). The sequence was collected from a human donor who received a COVID-19 vaccine. Sequenced here: CD4+ T cells from blood, cultured in vitro, sampled before SARS-CoV-2 vaccination. Written as DNA, the CDR3 is TGTGCCAGCAGCTTTTTCCCCCGGGGGCGGGGAGAGACCCAGTACTTC. This encodes CASSFFPRGRGETQYF. The full variable domain, with the rest looked up from reference TRBV7-2 and TRBJ2-5, is GAGVSQSPSNKVTEKGKDVELRCDPISGHTALYWYRQSLGQGLEFLIYFQGNSAPDKSGLPSDRFSAERTGGSVSTLTIQRTQQEDSAVYLCASSFFPRGRGETQYFGPGTRLLVL.